The rows below give T cell receptor beta chains drawn from one sample of a study of regulatory T cells in long-lasting Graves disease. Via MiXCR, TCRdb re-called the multiplex PCR reads, giving one row per CDR3 protein. The table shows 450,000 to 600,000 distinct CDR3 sequences, with approximately 15% occurring only once. These sequences were also reported in another study, on T cells in Graves' hyperthyroidism and ophthalmopathy.

The sequencing used peripheral blood mononuclear cells (PBMCs), collected at new diagnosis, from a patient treated with antithyroid drugs. These receptors came from a man aged 30-40 years with Graves disease. CDR3s include the opening cysteine and the closing phenylalanine or tryptophan. D genes are given only for firm matches. Clone size is given for some rows only: seen once, a few or many times, or a class if the clone is expanded.

d_call j_call clone_size v_call cdr3_nt cdr3_aa
TRBD2 TRBJ2-3 many TRBV2 TGTGCCAGCAATCTGGCGGGAGGATACACAGATACGCAGTATTTT CASNLAGGYTDTQYF
. TRBJ1-1 few TRBV5-1 TGCGCCAGCAGCTCGGAGACACGGGAAGCTTTCTTT CASSSETREAFF
. TRBJ1-1 many TRBV11-3 TGTGCCAGCAGCCCCCAAGGCCCTCCCACTGAAGCTTTCTTT CASSPQGPPTEAFF
. TRBJ1-5 many TRBV20-1 TGCAGTGCTAGGTGGGGGCAGGGAGAGGGTCAGCCCCAGCATTTT CSARWGQGEGQPQHF
. TRBJ2-7 . TRBV10-3 TGTGCCATCAGCCAGGAGTTCTACGAGCAGTACTTC CAISQEFYEQYF
. TRBJ2-1 . TRBV3-1 TGTGCCAGCAGCTCTGCCCACGGTAGCGGAAAAACCTACAATGAGCAGTTCTTC CASSSAHGSGKTYNEQFF
TRBD1 TRBJ1-1 many TRBV24-1 TGTGCCACCAGTGACCCCGGGACAGAGAACACTGAAGCTTTCTTT CATSDPGTENTEAFF
. TRBJ1-2 many TRBV12-3/TRBV12-4 TGTGCCAGCAGTTCCCCGCGGGGTTCTTCTCCCGGCTACACCTTC CASSSPRGSSPGYTF
TRBD2 TRBJ2-3 . TRBV19 TGTGCCAGTAGTATCAGCGGGAGGGCCACAGATACGCAGTATTTT CASSISGRATDTQYF
TRBD1 TRBJ2-7 many TRBV24-1 TGTGCCACCAGTGACTTTTCTCCGGGACAGAGCTCCTACGAGCAGTACTTC CATSDFSPGQSSYEQYF
. TRBJ1-3 few TRBV12-3/TRBV12-4 TGTGCCAGCAGTTTTGCCTTCAGCTCTGGAAACACCATATATTTT CASSFAFSSGNTIYF
. TRBJ2-1 many TRBV30 TGTGCCGTGAGCGGGCAAAACTACAATGAGCAGTTCTTC CAVSGQNYNEQFF
. TRBJ2-1 many TRBV20-1 TGCAGTGCTAGTCCGCTGCTTGGGACGGACAATGAGCAGTTCTTC CSASPLLGTDNEQFF
. TRBJ1-2 many TRBV2 TGTGCCAGCAGTTCAGCGTATAGGGAGGGCTACACCTTC CASSSAYREGYTF
. TRBJ2-3 many TRBV10-3 TGTGCCATCAAGGGAGCGTATAGCACAGATACGCAGTATTTT CAIKGAYSTDTQYF
. TRBJ2-3 many TRBV12-3/TRBV12-4 TGTGCCAGCAGCCCTCTAGCAGCTACAGATACGCAGTATTTT CASSPLAATDTQYF
. TRBJ1-1 many TRBV2 TGTGCCAGCAGTGAAGCCCACCTGGGGGCTTTCTTT CASSEAHLGAFF
. TRBJ2-3 few TRBV10-3 TGTGCCATCAGTGAGTTAGGGACTAGCACAGATACGCAGTATTTT CAISELGTSTDTQYF
TRBD1 TRBJ2-7 many TRBV3-1 TGTGCCAGCAGCCTCGCCCACAGGGGCCTCTACGAGCAGTACTTC CASSLAHRGLYEQYF
. TRBJ2-7 . TRBV18 TGTGCCAGCTCACCGCAGGGAAGATATAGGGGGGAGCAGTACTTC CASSPQGRYRGEQYF
. TRBJ2-5 . TRBV9 TGTGCCAGCAGCGTCCAGGGGGGGCTGAGAGAGACCCAGTACTTC CASSVQGGLRETQYF
. TRBJ1-5 . TRBV20-1 TGCAGTGCTCGACAGGAGCGGGATCAGCCCCAGCATTTT CSARQERDQPQHF
. TRBJ1-5 many TRBV7-9 TGTGCCAGCAGCCCTGGGGTGGATAGCAATCAGCCCCAGCATTTT CASSPGVDSNQPQHF
. TRBJ2-2 many TRBV30 TGTGCCTGGAGCGGGGAGGCCGGGGAGCTGTTTTTT CAWSGEAGELFF
. TRBJ2-3 many TRBV20-1 TGCAGTGCTAGAGCTACCTCTCTGAGATTCCCGACAGATACGCAGTATTTT CSARATSLRFPTDTQYF
. TRBJ2-3 few TRBV20-1 TGCAGTGCTAGAGGGGTAGAAATTTATCCCGATACGCAGTATTTT CSARGVEIYPDTQYF
. TRBJ2-3 many TRBV20-1 TGCAGTGCTGGTGGAAGTTGGGGTACGCAGTATTTT CSAGGSWGTQYF
TRBD2 TRBJ2-3 . TRBV5-1 TGCGCCAGCAGCTTGGGGACTAGCGGGAGGGCCGGAGCAGATACGCAGTATTTT CASSLGTSGRAGADTQYF
TRBD1 TRBJ1-1 few TRBV27 TGTGCCAGCAGACGGACAGGGGCCCCCCAAGAAGCTTTCTTT CASRRTGAPQEAFF
TRBD2 TRBJ2-7 many TRBV6-1 TGTGCCAGCAGCTCCGGGACTAGCGGGATTTACGAGCAGTACTTC CASSSGTSGIYEQYF
. TRBJ2-2 many TRBV6-1 TGTGCCACCCGACGGGACGGGAGACCCGGGGAGCTGTTTTTT CATRRDGRPGELFF
. TRBJ2-4 many TRBV27 TGTGCCAGCAGTCGGGCCCACCCCCAAAACATTCAGTACTTC CASSRAHPQNIQYF
TRBD1 TRBJ2-5 many TRBV11-2 TGTGCCAGCAGCCGACAGGGTGTGAATGGAGAGACCCAGTACTTC CASSRQGVNGETQYF
TRBD1 TRBJ2-1 many TRBV15 TGTGCCACCAGCAGTTTAAAGGGGGCCGACGATGAGCAGTTCTTC CATSSLKGADDEQFF
TRBD2 TRBJ2-7 . TRBV3-1 TGTGCCAGCAGCCAAGAGGGAGGGCAATCCTACGAGCAGTACTTC CASSQEGGQSYEQYF
TRBD2 TRBJ2-4 many TRBV6-2/TRBV6-3 TGTGCCAGCAGTTACGCGGGAGGGGGGAACATTCAGTACTTC CASSYAGGGNIQYF
. TRBJ2-7 few TRBV18 TGTGCCAGCTCCCGCCTTTTAGGGACCCAGATTTACTTGCAGTACTTC CASSRLLGTQIYLQYF
TRBD1 TRBJ1-2 . TRBV7-2 TGTGCCAGCAGCGCCGGGACAGGGGACCGCTACACCTTC CASSAGTGDRYTF
TRBD2 TRBJ2-3 many TRBV5-1 TGCGCCAGCAGTAACCTAGCGGGAGGCACAGATACGCAGTATTTT CASSNLAGGTDTQYF
. TRBJ2-2 . TRBV9 TGTGCCAGCAGCTCGCGCGGCGGGGCCCTTGACGGGGAGCTGTTTTTT CASSSRGGALDGELFF
TRBD2 TRBJ2-5 many TRBV20-1 TGCAGTGCTAGAGATCGTCAGCCGGGAGCGGGGGAGACCCAGTACTTC CSARDRQPGAGETQYF
TRBD1 TRBJ1-1 . TRBV11-2 TGTGCCAGCAGCACCTCCGGGACAGGGGTCGAGGACACTGAAGCTTTCTTT CASSTSGTGVEDTEAFF
TRBD1 TRBJ1-1 many TRBV6-1 TGTGCCAGCAGATCGGGACAGGGGGTTCTCACTGAAGCTTTCTTT CASRSGQGVLTEAFF
. TRBJ1-6 few TRBV5-5 TGTGCCAGCAGCTATTCTTTCTCGTCAGCGGGGGAATCACCCCTCCACTTT CASSYSFSSAGESPLHF
. TRBJ2-7 . TRBV2 TGTGCCAGCGGCCGGGACGAGCAGTACTTC CASGRDEQYF
. TRBJ2-1 few TRBV18 TGTGCCAGCTCAGTGTTATGGGATAATGAGCAGTTCTTC CASSVLWDNEQFF
. TRBJ2-1 few TRBV20-1 TGCAGTGCTACTCGGGGCGGATCCTACAATGAGCAGTTCTTC CSATRGGSYNEQFF
. TRBJ1-4 few TRBV30 TGTGCCTTCCGCATCCGGGACGGATTTACTAATGAAAAACTGTTTTTT CAFRIRDGFTNEKLFF